These 14 T cell receptor beta chains were all obtained from the same sample, sequenced in a study of T-cell reconstitution after alpha-beta-depleted transplantation in children. Molecular barcoding with unique molecular identifiers was used for the TCRbeta library. TCRdb passed the PCR reads through MiXCR, listing each CDR3 protein once. The data show roughly 220,000 distinct CDR3 sequences, roughly 8.1% seen once. The sequencing used PBMCs, mostly from graft donor cells, collected 360 days after TCRalphabeta/CD19-depleted stem cell transplant. These TCRs come from a male patient aged 2 to 9 who had a stem cell transplant for acute myeloid leukemia, so the T cells may come from the graft donor.

This clonotype showed up just a few times. This chain connects TRBV5-1 to TRBJ2-1; 14 nucleotides agree with TRBD2. CDR1 and CDR2 from the germline V gene are SGHRS and YFSETQ. CDR3 length equals 20 residues. With V trimmed by 2 bases and J by 0 bases, 10 bases remained unmatched. CDR3 nucleotide sequence: TGCGCCAGCAGCTTAATCCGGACTAGCGGGAGGTCAATCTCCTACAATGAGCAGTTCTTC. Its translation is CASSLIRTSGRSISYNEQFF.

The genes are TRBV2 and TRBJ2-1; D is ambiguous. The germline V gene encodes CDR1 SNHLY and CDR2 FYNNEI. Trimming pared 7 bases from V and 7 bases from J, leaving 14 bases between. The CDR3 is made up of 13 amino acids. The CDR3 sequence: CASIADGGNEQFF. The CDR3 DNA reads as TGTGCCAGCATTGCGGACGGTGGGAATGAGCAGTTCTTC.

Concerning this clonotype itself: One junction end does not reproduce the germline sequence, and a read error may be involved. This chain links TRBV20-1 with TRBJ2-1; 11 bases agree with TRBD2. The CDR3 is made up of 21 amino acids. The germline V gene has CDR1 DFQATT and CDR2 SNEGSKA (reference sequence). The CDR3 sequence: CCARDDCPSGRSRCDYNEQFF. The CDR3 DNA reads as TGCTGTGCTAGAGATGATTGCCCTAGCGGGAGGTCTAGGTGTGACTACAATGAGCAGTTCTTC.

CDR3 nucleotides: TGTGCCAGCAGCCAGCGGGGCCCTCTAGACACTGAAGCTTTCTTT. This sequence encodes CASSQRGPLDTEAFF. This rearrangement joins TRBV7-1 to TRBJ1-1; perhaps TRBD1 as D (5 bases). TRBV7-1 carries the ORF label, with uncertain function. The length of the CDR3 is 15 residues. Trimming left V 5 bases short and J 3 bases short, with 16 bases between.

This clonotype was counted a few times. V usage is TRBV10-3 and J usage is TRBJ2-7; no reliable D call. V was pared by 7 bases and J by 6 bases, with 13 bases between. Germline V gene data show CDR1 as ENHRY and CDR2 as SYGVKD. CDR3 length: 12 amino acids. In nucleotides, the CDR3 is TGTGCCATCACCAGAAATCCCACCGAGCAGTACGTC. Its protein is CAITRNPTEQYV.

This clonotype was recorded a few times. The chain is built from TRBV20-1 and TRBJ2-1; D ambiguous. V was trimmed by 4 bases and J by 5 bases, leaving 9 bases between them. The V gene's germline CDR1 is DFQATT and CDR2 SNEGSKA (reference sequence). The CDR3 is 12 amino acids. CDR3 loop: CSATTRDNEQFF. The CDR3, as DNA: TGCAGTGCTACAACAAGGGACAATGAGCAGTTCTTC.

The sample holds a few counts of this clonotype. The chain couples TRBV29-1 to TRBJ2-4, with D perhaps being TRBD1 or TRBD2 (5 bases each). Between the trimmed V and J ends, which lost 6 bases and 1 base, there was a span of 16 bases. This CDR3 has 15 amino acids. From germline, CDR1 is SQVTM and CDR2 ANQGSEA. CDR3 region: CSVDPGLGAKNIQYF. Here the CDR3 DNA reads TGCAGCGTGGACCCGGGGCTCGGGGCCAAAAACATTCAGTACTTC.

This clonotype was detected ten times or more. The chain uses TRBV29-1 and TRBJ2-7; D perhaps matches TRBD1 (6 bases). V lost 3 bases, J lost 2 bases, and 11 bases lay in between. The CDR3 loop spans 13 amino acids. Germline assignment: CDR1 SQVTM and CDR2 ANQGSEA. The CDR3 DNA reads TGCAGCGTTGAGGCAGGGGACCCCTACGAGCAGTACTTC. It yields the protein CSVEAGDPYEQYF.

This clonotype was counted many times. The chain uses TRBV6-1 and TRBJ2-3; 8 nucleotides agree with TRBD1. J gave up 3 bases and V 7 bases, and 6 bases lay outside the gene matches. The CDR3 extends over 14 amino acids. Germline V gives CDR1 MNHNS, CDR2 SASEGT. CDR3 sequence: CASKTGEATDTQYF. The DNA for the CDR3 is TGTGCCAGCAAGACAGGGGAGGCGACAGATACGCAGTATTTT.

There are many counts of this clonotype. The chain joins TRBV12-3 or TRBV12-4 to TRBJ2-7; 8 bases map to TRBD1. The J segment lost 2 bases and the V segment lost 5 bases, leaving 8 bases of the junction unmatched. The CDR3 contains 15 residues. CDR3 residues: CASSHRTGSTYEQYF. For the CDR3, the DNA is TGTGCCAGCAGTCATCGGACAGGGTCCACCTACGAGCAGTACTTC.

Written as DNA, the CDR3 is TGTGCCAGCAGCTTAGTGGCCAGGGCCCTAGGTGGCTACACCTTC. Encoded protein: CASSLVARALGGYTF. The chain is built from TRBV7-2 and TRBJ1-2; possibly TRBD1 for D (5 bases). The CDR3 is 15 residues long. V lost 1 base and J lost 7, with 16 bases in between. The V gene's germline CDR1 is SGHTA and CDR2 FQGNSA.

There are a few counts of this clonotype. The J gene is TRBJ2-7, the V gene TRBV10-3; D possibly corresponds to TRBD1 (5 bases). The CDR3 length is 15 residues. CDR1 and CDR2 from the germline V gene are ENHRY and SYGVKD. V shed 3 bases and J shed 0 bases, with 12 bases lying between them. The CDR3 DNA reads as TGTGCCATCAGTGACAGGGTGCTTAGCTCCTACGAGCAGTACGTC. Its protein is CAISDRVLSSYEQYV.

This clonotype was seen at least ten times. The CDR3 DNA follows: TGTGCCAGCAGTTTATTAGGTTGGAATGAGCAGTTCTTC. It encodes CASSLLGWNEQFF. The chain links TRBV27 to TRBJ2-1; D ambiguous. This CDR3 contains 13 residues. The V end lost 1 base, the J end lost 7 bases, and 8 bases lay between the germline ends. Germline V CDR1 and CDR2: MNHEY, SMNVEV (reference sequence).

This clonotype has ten or more counts. The chain combines TRBV5-1 with TRBJ2-1; tentative D call: TRBD1 (7 bases). The V and J ends lost 6 bases and 9 bases respectively, with 13 bases between them. CDR1 SGHRS and CDR2 YFSETQ come from the germline V gene. The CDR3 has 12 amino acids. CDR3 region: CASTGQEGEQFF. CDR3 bases: TGCGCCAGCACAGGACAGGAGGGTGAGCAGTTCTTC.